A selection of T cell receptor beta chains follows, all from one sample in a study of PD-1 blockade in classical Hodgkin lymphoma. The protocol was immunoSEQ multiplex PCR, while the TCRdb copy is restricted to in-frame clones and leaves out a portion. This sample has 30,000 to 40,000 clones, with 82% found just once. This specimen consisted of peripheral blood mononuclear cells (PBMCs), obtained at baseline. The receptors come from a human donor with classical Hodgkin lymphoma. CDR3s include the opening cysteine and the closing phenylalanine or tryptophan.

cdr3_length: 16
v_call: TRBV5-1
cdr3_aa: CASSLYSDTANYGYTF

cdr3_length: 14
v_call: TRBV6-1
cdr3_aa: CASGGYSGANVLTF

cdr3_length: 15
v_call: TRBV9
cdr3_aa: CASSASGSGTDTQYF

cdr3_length: 14
v_call: TRBV6-5
cdr3_aa: CASTSREGNYGYTF

cdr3_length: 13
v_call: TRBV7-8
cdr3_aa: CASSLVRWSPLHF

cdr3_length: 14
v_call: TRBV5-6
cdr3_aa: CASSRGDRPDFAFF

cdr3_length: 13
v_call: TRBV7-9
cdr3_aa: CASSPTGNSPLHF

cdr3_length: 13
v_call: TRBV29-1
cdr3_aa: CSVEGTGKDGYTF

cdr3_length: 13
v_call: TRBV6-5
cdr3_aa: CASSSGGAGTIYF

cdr3_length: 14
v_call: TRBV5-1
cdr3_aa: CASSFTGAREKLFF

cdr3_length: 13
v_call: TRBV5-1
cdr3_aa: CASSLVGTDTQYF

cdr3_length: 16
v_call: TRBV7-3
cdr3_aa: CASSLRAGDRDNEQFF

cdr3_length: 14
v_call: TRBV7-8
cdr3_aa: CASSHMSPNTEAFF

cdr3_length: 15
v_call: TRBV18
cdr3_aa: CASSPTIIGANVLTF

cdr3_length: 12
v_call: TRBV5-1
cdr3_aa: CASSLLGEKLFF

cdr3_length: 16
v_call: TRBV9
cdr3_aa: CASSVQGSGFSGELFF

cdr3_length: 15
v_call: TRBV5-1
cdr3_aa: CASSSASPEDSPLHF

cdr3_length: 16
v_call: TRBV7-3
cdr3_aa: CASTPGLAALGDEQFF

cdr3_length: 10
v_call: TRBV7-6
cdr3_aa: CAIGQETQYF

cdr3_length: 17
v_call: TRBV4-3
cdr3_aa: CASSQDRGQNMNTEAFF

cdr3_length: 15
v_call: TRBV6-5
cdr3_aa: CASSYRGAGANVLTF

cdr3_length: 12
v_call: TRBV19
cdr3_aa: CASMGSYNEQFF

cdr3_length: 16
v_call: TRBV10-3
cdr3_aa: CAISKNPRTDTGELFF

cdr3_length: 15
v_call: TRBV7-2
cdr3_aa: CASSPVLNPSSPLHF

cdr3_length: 13
v_call: TRBV28
cdr3_aa: CASSSPLNTEAFF

cdr3_length: 15
v_call: TRBV6-5
cdr3_aa: CASRSSGLLNYEQYF

cdr3_length: 15
v_call: TRBV5-1
cdr3_aa: CASSLQGWSNTEAFF

cdr3_length: 13
v_call: TRBV5-6
cdr3_aa: CASSLEADYGYTF

cdr3_length: 16
v_call: TRBV7-2
cdr3_aa: CASSFTVPDSGNTIYF

cdr3_length: 17
v_call: TRBV19
cdr3_aa: CASSIVLGHGGDQPQHF

cdr3_length: 16
v_call: TRBV7-2
cdr3_aa: CASSLERSSYNSPLHF

cdr3_length: 14
v_call: TRBV27
cdr3_aa: CASSLSGAQETQYF

cdr3_length: 14
v_call: TRBV6-5
cdr3_aa: CASRSTGQSPFMHF

cdr3_length: 16
v_call: TRBV11-2
cdr3_aa: CASSFGGGAVTDTQYF

cdr3_length: 15
v_call: TRBV15
cdr3_aa: CATSREDSSYNEQFF

cdr3_length: 19
v_call: TRBV5-6
cdr3_aa: CASSSAGLAGETYTDTQYF

cdr3_length: 14
v_call: TRBV6-6
cdr3_aa: CASRWGQGVFEQYF

cdr3_length: 15
v_call: TRBV9
cdr3_aa: CASSPRQGNTGELFF

cdr3_length: 15
v_call: TRBV19
cdr3_aa: CASSMGPASVDGYTF

cdr3_length: 12
v_call: TRBV30
cdr3_aa: CAWSVRGGTAFF

cdr3_length: 14
v_call: TRBV19
cdr3_aa: CASSIRPRTYEQYF

cdr3_length: 14
v_call: TRBV5-1
cdr3_aa: CASSPRGDGSEQYF

cdr3_length: 14
v_call: TRBV30
cdr3_aa: CAWSFIGSTDTQYF

cdr3_length: 14
v_call: TRBV7-2
cdr3_aa: CASTLGRAQNEQYF

cdr3_length: 14
v_call: TRBV25-1
cdr3_aa: CASIPAGRNYGYTF

cdr3_length: 16
v_call: TRBV10-1
cdr3_aa: CASSESYPVDDYGYTF

cdr3_length: 12
v_call: TRBV10-3
cdr3_aa: CAIWGGEDEQFF

cdr3_length: 14
v_call: TRBV18
cdr3_aa: CASSPLPSLNGYTF